This T cell receptor (beta chain) comes out of a study of cytomegalovirus exposure and HLA in healthy donors. Study findings and constraints: Both high specificity and high sensitivity reportedly marked the classifier's diagnosis of cytomegalovirus status. Within a later analysis, the majority of CMV-associated TCR beta chains appeared HLA-restricted. It was likely that a cluster of highly shared sequence variants was a sequencing artifact.

PCR primers comprised 60 Vbeta and 13 Jbeta primers. Data came from immunoSEQ multiplex PCR; TCRdb stores just in-frame clones and leaves some out. The repertoire has some 180,000 clones, around 80% of them found once; the top ten carry 1.2% to 1.5%. V lost 2 bases and J 0 bases, leaving 20 bases between the germline ends. This CDR3 is built from 19 residues. Looked up from germline, CDR1 is WSHSY and CDR2 is SAAADI. This clone was seen a handful of times. No antigen is known for it. The clonotype was recovered from a girl aged 10 to 17 in good health and CMV-seropositive. V usage is TRBV10-2 and J usage is TRBJ1-3; no reliable D call. Sequencing was carried out using PBMCs. CDR3 loop: CASSETDPTVGFSGNTIYF. The DNA for the CDR3 is TGCGCCAGCAGTGAGACCGACCCCACAGTAGGTTTCTCTGGAAACACCATATATTTT.